This T cell receptor beta chain was recovered during a study of vaccination effects on CD4 cells after COVID-19. Study as a whole: Post-vaccine sample collection fell at a median of 72 days after the second dose.

General study findings and limits: The vaccine-induced clones of healthy vaccinees included only 1 of 255 that cross-reacted with common cold coronaviruses. Only a few convalescent patients and no early post-infection timepoints featured in the study. Marked clonal contraction of both clone types appeared late after vaccination.

As for this clone: Its antigen remains unidentified.

The CDR3 spans 15 residues. Trimming removed 0 bases at V and 4 bases at J, with 13 bases between. Germline V gives CDR1 SGHKS, CDR2 YYEKEE (reference sequence). Sequenced by immunoSEQ multiplex PCR; TCRdb stores in-frame clones only, minus some. The repertoire holds roughly 32,000 clones, 65% to 75% seen once, with roughly 12% in the top ten. Before any sequencing was done, the ViraFEST assay used viral peptide pools to expand antigen-specific CD4+ T cells. Subsequent to about 10 days of culture, CD4+ T cells were isolated. Vaccination of participants consisted of two doses of either the BNT162b2 or mRNA-1273 vaccine.

The sequenced sample was CD4+ T cells from PBMCs cultured with HCoV-229E spike peptides, obtained after COVID-19 vaccination. This chain connects TRBV5-5 to TRBJ1-2, with a weak D call TRBD1 (6 bases). The clonotype originates from a human donor who received a COVID-19 vaccine. The CDR3 is CASSLEQGRGYGYTF. DNA of the CDR3: TGTGCCAGCAGCTTGGAACAGGGAAGGGGCTATGGCTACACCTTC.